One and the same sample provided the 11 T cell receptor beta chains below, sequenced in a study of Tregs in tolerant kidney transplant recipients. TCRdb's copy holds only in-frame clones and misses some; the assay was immunoSEQ multiplex PCR. The sample holds about 240,000 clones, about 80% seen once. The material sequenced was CD4+ T cells from blood. All receptors come from a human donor in good health.

The chain combines TRBV30 with TRBJ2-4, with 10 bases fitting TRBD2. After removal of 2 bases from V and 0 bases from J, the junction contained 7 bases not matched to a gene. The CDR3 is 17 residues long. Germline loops: CDR1 GTSNPN, CDR2 SVGIG (reference sequence). The DNA of the CDR3 is TGTGCCTGGAGTTTTGGGACTAGCGACCGAGCCAAAAACATTCAGTACTTC. Translated: CAWSFGTSDRAKNIQYF.

This chain connects TRBV7-2 to TRBJ2-3; D remains ambiguous. V was pared by 5 bases and J by 5 bases, with 11 bases between. Germline V gene sequence: CDR1 SGHTA, CDR2 FQGNSA. CDR3 length: 13 amino acids. The CDR3 nucleotides read TGTGCCAGCAGCCCCATTCTACTAGATACGCAGTATTTT. Amino acid sequence: CASSPILLDTQYF.

The chain carries TRBV6-5 and TRBJ2-7; weak D call: TRBD1 (6 bases). V lost 10 bases and J 5 bases, leaving 15 bases between the germline ends. The germline V gene has CDR1 MNHEY and CDR2 SVGAGI. The CDR3 has 12 amino acids. Written as DNA, the CDR3 is TGTGCCACCCGGGACATGGACGACGAGCAGTACTTC. This translates into CATRDMDDEQYF.

This CDR3 reads CASSPFVGGYYGYTF. The CDR3 DNA reads as TGCGCCAGCAGTCCCTTCGTAGGGGGCTACTATGGCTACACCTTC. The chain uses TRBV10-1 and TRBJ1-2; 7 nucleotides agree with TRBD1. This CDR3 has 15 residues. Germline V gene lookup returns CDR1 WNHNN and CDR2 SYGVQD (reference sequence). Germline trimming cut 5 bases from V and 3 bases from J; bases unmatched to any gene: 9.

This clone was counted once. The chain links TRBV4-1 to TRBJ1-1, with D unclear. The CDR3 runs 15 residues. Germline CDR1 MGHRA, CDR2 YSYEKL. Trimming removed 1 base at V and 0 bases at J, with 9 bases between. CDR3 protein: CASSQVGSMNTEAFF. The CDR3, as DNA: TGCGCCAGCAGCCAAGTAGGATCTATGAACACTGAAGCTTTCTTT.

The V call is TRBV19, the J call TRBJ1-2, with no clear D. V was clipped by 7 bases and J by 5 bases, with 23 bases between them. In germline, CDR1 is LNHDA, CDR2 SQIVND (reference sequence). The CDR3 sequence is 16 residues long. CDR3 loop: CASTSYRTLWDYGYTF. The CDR3 nucleotides read TGTGCCAGTACCTCCTACCGGACCCTGTGGGATTATGGCTACACCTTC.

Written as DNA, the CDR3 is TGTGCCAGCAACACTGTGAGCTCCTACAATGAGCAGTTCTTC. This sequence encodes CASNTVSSYNEQFF. V and J are TRBV7-2 and TRBJ2-1; unclear D gene. The CDR3 covers 14 residues. Trimming pared 7 bases from V and 0 bases from J, leaving 10 bases between. Germline-derived CDR1 and CDR2 are SGHTA and FQGNSA.

The chain is built from TRBV5-1 and TRBJ2-6; 8 bases line up with TRBD1. The germline V gene encodes CDR1 SGHRS and CDR2 YFSETQ. V was pared by 4 bases and J by 0 bases, with 3 bases of the junction left unmatched. CDR3 length: 16 residues. CDR3 region: CASSAGQDSGANVLTF. CDR3 nucleotides: TGCGCCAGCAGCGCGGGACAGGACTCTGGGGCCAACGTCCTGACTTTC. Full variable domain (rest looked up from reference TRBV5-1 and TRBJ2-6): KAGVTQTPRYLIKTRGQQVTLSCSPISGHRSVSWYQQTPGQGLQFLFEYFSETQRNKGNFPGRFSGRQFSNSRSEMNVSTLELGDSALYLCASSAGQDSGANVLTFGAGSRLTVL.

This clone was seen a single time. The gene calls are TRBV11-3 and TRBJ1-5; no clear D. The ends were cut back, 3 bases at V and 3 bases at J, with 9 bases in the middle. The germline CDR1 and CDR2 sequences are SGHNT and YENEEA. This CDR3 spans 14 amino acids. This CDR3 reads CASSFKVPNQPQHF. CDR3 coding DNA: TGTGCCAGCAGCTTTAAGGTCCCCAATCAGCCCCAGCATTTT.

The chain recombines TRBV4-1 with TRBJ2-7; TRBD1 agrees at 12 bases. Germline assignment: CDR1 MGHRA and CDR2 YSYEKL. The CDR3 contains 17 residues. J was trimmed by 5 bases and V by 3 bases; bases with no gene match: 11. CDR3 sequence: CASSQAPGGQGANEQYF. As DNA, the CDR3 is TGCGCCAGCAGCCAGGCTCCGGGGGGACAGGGGGCTAACGAGCAGTACTTC.

This clone was seen only a few times. The chain employs TRBV6-1 and TRBJ2-7, with TRBD2 matching over 12 bases. J lost 2 bases, V lost 7 bases, and 3 bases had no gene match. The CDR3 spans 14 residues. Germline CDR1 and CDR2: MNHNS and SASEGT. The CDR3 DNA is TGTGCCAGCATTCTAGCGGGAGGGGCCTACGAGCAGTACTTC. It encodes CASILAGGAYEQYF.